The T cell receptor beta chain under discussion was sequenced for a study of regulatory T cells in long-lasting Graves disease (dated by TCRdb to the early 2020s). With regard to the full study: In the newly diagnosed Graves' disease group, patients had been taking antithyroid drugs for less than 3 months. The study took place in China and was registered as a clinical trial. Persistent Graves' disease patients were compared with newly diagnosed Graves' disease patients by peripheral blood TCR sequencing and RNA sequencing. A total of 33 samples underwent TCR sequencing, from around 13 patients with persistent Graves' disease and some 20 patients with newly diagnosed Graves' disease. What the study reported, not specific to this receptor: A larger number of public clonotypes was shared among persistent patients (fewer than 3,000) than among newly diagnosed patients (approximately 1,000). Persistent disease showed preferential use of TRBV28, TRBJ1-2 and TRBJ2-5, whereas newly diagnosed disease favored TRBV20-1 and TRBJ2-1. The study examined only peripheral blood because the primary lesion, thyroid tissue, could not be accessed. The small sample size was acknowledged by the authors as a limitation that may reduce accuracy. Persistent Graves' disease patients showed lower TCR Shannon entropy and fewer highly expanded clones than newly diagnosed patients, suggesting clonal expansion. Sequencing and analysis were limited to the TCR beta chain.

The protocol used for the library was multiplex PCR. This sample was sequenced with an Illumina HiSeq 4000. CDR3 regions were amplified by Arm-PCR with iRepertoire HTBI primers to construct TCR beta libraries. Before sequencing, the PCR products went through gel purification. The paper's processing steps were these. A total of roughly 65 TRBV and some 13 TRBJ segments were identified across samples and were used for gene usage analysis of CDR3 amino acid clonotypes. Filtered high-quality paired reads were merged into contigs using COPE and FqMerger. BLAST was used to align contigs to the IMGT TRBV, TRBD and TRBJ reference genes, and CDR3 was defined following IMGT. Any clonotype with a frequency above 0.1% was classified as a highly expanded clone. Shannon entropy served as the measure of repertoire diversity, while the Gini coefficient captured V-J evenness. A clonotype was considered public if more than one individual shared it. TCRdb cleaned the public reads at Q25 with fastp, built clones with MiXCR and kept in-frame beta chains. Here each entry gathers all rows of one CDR3 protein and keeps the most common genes and DNA. TCRdb, rather than the study authors, made the V and J calls. A total of a few hundred thousand distinct CDR3 sequences appear in this sample, over 15% of them only once. Just under 30% of the sample belongs to the ten largest clones.

Sample time point, as interpreted from the label and publication: newly diagnosed GD, antithyroid drugs for less than 3 months. For both TCR sequencing and RNA sequencing, RNA was extracted from PBMCs in TRIzol. Graves' disease was diagnosed according to American Thyroid Association guidelines. The patients came from an endocrinology department in Xi'an, China. Each patient gave roughly 10 milliliters of peripheral blood, collected in an EDTA anticoagulant tube. PBMCs were isolated by Ficoll Paque Plus density gradient separation without further T cell sorting. An Agilent 2100 Bioanalyzer and agarose gel were used to assess RNA quality, and a NanoDrop 2000 was used to measure RNA concentration. About this clonotype: This receptor's antigen is unknown. No base quality information exists; no much larger clone differs at one position.

Compared with germline, V lacks 5 bases and J lacks 2 bases; bases without a gene match: 7. CDR1 and CDR2, looked up from the germline V gene, are SGHTA and FQGNSA. The CDR3 runs 15 residues from the cysteine to the phenylalanine. Just CDR3 DNA is preserved here, 45 bases in frame from base 1. This sample was shared with a second study, whose subject was T cells in Graves' hyperthyroidism and ophthalmopathy. The other study reports the following: A patient counted as having stable Graves' hyperthyroidism if no progression to ophthalmopathy occurred over 18 months of follow-up. The hyperthyroidism patients were between 18 and 65 years old and newly diagnosed, with a disease duration of less than 2 months. Exclusion was applied to patients with uncontrolled infections, other autoimmune diseases, pregnancy or lactation. Diagnoses were established on the basis of clinical symptoms, serum thyroxine and TRAb, thyroid ultrasound, and orbital computed tomography. The first round of RT-PCR for the TCR CDR3 was performed with the HTBI primer set and the Qiagen OneStep RT-PCR kit. Most expanded thyroid clonotypes (frequency above 0.001) were also found in blood, which suggests that blood repertoires may mirror thyroid immune responses. In cross-validation, a model built on a 13 V-J signature told ophthalmopathy apart from stable hyperthyroidism with less than 90% sensitivity and roughly 82% specificity, and in testing the same model reached 80%/75%. In validation, the model predicted progression to ophthalmopathy a median of about 5.9 months before onset, with over 55% sensitivity and roughly 73% specificity. TCR V-J signatures able to tell the groups apart were searched for in a discovery cohort of 100 or so patients, of whom roughly 42 had Graves' ophthalmopathy and about 60 had stable Graves' hyperthyroidism. Prospective prediction of ophthalmopathy was tested in an independent validation cohort of 18 to 20 hyperthyroidism patients and some 17 patients who later progressed to ophthalmopathy. The 100 or so discovery patients were randomly split 7:3 into training and test sets. The study also compared thyroid tissue and blood T-cell repertoires from over 5 Graves' hyperthyroidism patients. After sampling, hyperthyroidism patients received methimazole starting at 30 mg daily, and ophthalmopathy patients received high-dose intravenous methylprednisolone. Libraries were constructed in a second round of multiplex PCR, after which size selection and purification were performed. Sequencing of the libraries was done on an Illumina HiSeq2000 using paired-end 100 bp reads. SOAPnuke was used to process the raw data, with reads discarded if the reads contained adapters or uncalled bases, had a mean Phred below 15, or lacked an exact constant-primer or identifier match. COPE v1.2.5 was used to merge high-quality paired reads, and clonotypes were defined as unique nucleotide sequences. MiTCR v1.1 was used to align clonotypes to the IMGT TRBV, TRBD and TRBJ reference segments. The analysis included only V-J combinations with a frequency above 0.0001, which together covered more than 98% of the repertoires. A TCS score was defined as the ratio between F50 (clonal expansion) and ExV (chaos), using BLOSUM62-based TCRdist between CDR3 peptides within each V-J. Welch's t-statistics and random forest reduced roughly 540 V-J features to 10 to 15, which were used in a naive Bayes classifier (R e1071). No statistical method was used to fix the sample size in advance, and group allocation was not hidden from the investigators. The paper describes TCR Vbeta CDR3 sequencing of 140 or so peripheral blood samples, made up of some 42 ophthalmopathy patients, 70 to 75 hyperthyroidism patients and approximately 17 progressor patients.

The input for sequencing was peripheral blood mononuclear cells (PBMCs), taken at new diagnosis, from a patient treated with antithyroid drugs. The sequence derives from a man aged 35 to 55 with Graves disease. Donor details come from another sample of the same person, matched by shared clones. The sequence is built from TRBV7-2 and TRBJ2-3, with TRBD1 matching 7 junction bases. CDR3 sequence: CASSVTGASTDTQYF. At the DNA level, the sequence is TGTGCCAGCAGCGTTACAGGGGCCTCCACAGATACGCAGTATTTT. Where the CDR3 stops, the reference TRBV7-2 and TRBJ2-3 genes take over; the full variable domain is GAGVSQSPSNKVTEKGKDVELRCDPISGHTALYWYRQSLGQGLEFLIYFQGNSAPDKSGLPSDRFSAERTGGSVSTLTIQRTQQEDSAVYLCASSVTGASTDTQYFGPGTRLTVL.